The following is a T cell receptor (beta chain) sequence with its context. Its cognate antigen is unknown. This entry comes from a study of T cell repertoires in cytomegalovirus infection. Whole-study context: The authors relied on CMV epitopes, both recently identified HLA-C-restricted and well-studied HLA-B-restricted.

The CDR3 length is 14 residues. The V end lost 3 bases, the J end lost 1 base, and 9 bases lay between the germline ends. CDR1 and CDR2 from the germline V gene are WSHSY and SAAADI. Whole-study results and caveats: HLA-C-restricted TCR beta clonotypes specific for CMV led the ex vivo response.

TCRdb recomputed calls from the reads with MiXCR, one row per CDR3 protein. The sample lists more than 300,000 distinct CDR3 sequences; roughly 34% were seen once. Sequencing was performed on cultured PBMCs, taken from culture after CMV antigen stimulation. This receptor was identified in a human donor in good health (CMV status not recorded). Some clones in this sample may be carry-over from other donors' samples. This rearrangement joins TRBV10-2 to TRBJ1-2; no clear D. CDR3 amino acids: CASSDHNSNYGYTF. The CDR3 bases are TGCGCCAGCAGTGACCACAACAGTAACTATGGCTACACCTTC.